In its sample, the clone carrying this T cell receptor (beta chain) was seen once. Clones were read by immunoSEQ multiplex PCR, and TCRdb kept only the in-frame ones, dropping some. The sample records roughly 120,000 clones, about 87% being singletons. The data were taken from a study of blood T cell repertoires in COVID-19. Across the study: The samples span acute and convalescent COVID-19 from the United States, Italy and Spain. Sources were T cells, B-cell-depleted T cells, or PBMCs; the material itself was cDNA or gDNA.

The V gene's germline CDR1 is LNHDA and CDR2 SQIVND (reference sequence). The V and J ends lost 8 bases and 1 base respectively, with 14 bases between them. The CDR3 has 15 residues. This TCR was recovered from a woman aged 50 to 60 with acute or convalescent COVID-19. The chain uses TRBV19 and TRBJ2-2; D might be TRBD2 (6 bases). Sequenced: peripheral blood. The CDR3 DNA sequence: TGTGCCAGTGGAAGTGGAGGGGTGAACACCGGGGAGCTGTTTTTT. It yields the protein CASGSGGVNTGELFF.